This T cell receptor beta chain was retrieved from a study of blood T cell repertoires in COVID-19. Whole-study context: From T cells, B-cell-depleted T cells, or PBMCs came the material, which was cDNA or gDNA.

Libraries were prepared by immunoSEQ multiplex PCR; TCRdb keeps only in-frame clonotypes and omits some of them. This sample has around 210,000 clones, with around 83% found just once. V was clipped by 5 bases and J by 0 bases, with 8 bases between them. The length of the CDR3 is 15 residues. CDR1 is MDHEN, CDR2 SYDVKM, per germline. Sequenced sample: peripheral blood. The sequence came from a human donor in a cohort sampled during active COVID-19. The chain uses TRBV28 and TRBJ2-6; unclear D gene. CDR3 in amino acids: CASSLVYSGANVLTF. The CDR3 DNA reads TGTGCCAGCAGTCTCGTATACTCTGGGGCCAACGTCCTGACTTTC.